These T cell receptor beta chains were read from a single sample in a study of early T cells in non-severe SARS-CoV-2 infection. TCRdb ran MiXCR on the 5' RACE reads and lists one entry per CDR3 protein. The sample has 84,000 or so distinct CDR3 sequences, 11% to 15% seen once. Sample: whole blood. The receptors shown here come from an adult who was a healthcare worker with PCR-confirmed SARS-CoV-2 infection or an uninfected control (not recorded which). Each CDR3 is given with its conserved first and last residue. The order of the fields is J gene, V gene, clone size, CDR3 protein. Only some rows state a clone size, as once, few, many or a class for expanded clones.

TRBJ2-3	TRBV7-7	few	CASSLSPVNSDTQYF
TRBJ2-3	TRBV5-6	many	CASSLIPRTTDTQYF
TRBJ1-1	TRBV7-3	.	CASSLRGMVTEAFF
TRBJ1-3	TRBV6-2/TRBV6-3	.	CASSYRKGATGNTIYF
TRBJ2-5	TRBV5-1	.	CASSRQGRPLDQETQYF
TRBJ2-3	TRBV7-2	few	CASSSYYLAGVGDTQYF
TRBJ2-7	TRBV29-1	.	CSVIPRATEQYF
TRBJ1-3	TRBV29-1	.	CSVEQGSSSGNTIYF
TRBJ2-7	TRBV23-1	few	CASSQSRTGGQVWAYEQYF
TRBJ1-1	TRBV18	many	CASSPSTGRNTEAFF
TRBJ2-5	TRBV7-6	.	CASSFGGLKETQYF
TRBJ1-2	TRBV28	.	CASSLTGGGYTF
TRBJ2-2	TRBV6-2/TRBV6-3	few	CASRIGTNTGELFF
TRBJ2-7	TRBV6-2/TRBV6-3	many	CASSYIRDSILDEQYF
TRBJ2-1	TRBV7-8	few	CASSSRVGEQFF
TRBJ2-1	TRBV28	once	CASSLPGTHNEQFF
TRBJ2-3	TRBV10-3	few	CAIKAGEDTQYF
TRBJ1-6	TRBV6-1	few	CASSIPSSYNSPLHF
TRBJ1-2	TRBV7-9	many	CASSPLGGSDGYTF
TRBJ2-7	TRBV11-2	.	CASSLVRDSLYEQYF
TRBJ1-2	TRBV27	few	CASSLYGGYRDGYTF
TRBJ2-3	TRBV6-5	few	CASSPLRRGGSTDTQYF
TRBJ2-1	TRBV7-2	.	CASSLDGAGPREQFF
TRBJ2-2	TRBV20-1	many	CSASSTGYNTGELFF
TRBJ2-5	TRBV28	.	CASSPRQDQETQYF
TRBJ2-1	TRBV2	many	CASDPSVAGLNNEQFF
TRBJ2-5	TRBV12-5	.	CASAVQPSPYQETQYF
TRBJ1-5	TRBV6-1	few	CASRTETGVSNQPQHF
TRBJ2-7	TRBV7-9	few	CASSGGQGGSYEQYF
TRBJ1-1	TRBV28	many	CASSLRGGWTEAFF
TRBJ1-4	TRBV5-4	.	CASSLERSENFF
TRBJ2-3	TRBV5-1	.	CASSLEASYGADTQYF
TRBJ2-2	TRBV11-2	.	CASSFRSFPNTGELFF
TRBJ2-2	TRBV3-1	few	CASSQEGYNTGELFF
TRBJ1-4	TRBV5-1	few	CASSIGTGANEKLFF
TRBJ2-1	TRBV6-2/TRBV6-3	.	CASSDDSYNEQFF
TRBJ1-3	TRBV7-2	many	CASSLAGQGSGNTIYF
TRBJ2-7	TRBV20-1	few	CSARVLTSGTYEQYF
TRBJ2-1	TRBV5-1	.	CASSFWTSGGYNEQFF
TRBJ2-5	TRBV29-1	few	CSVGRDREGETQYF
TRBJ2-1	TRBV14	few	CASSQVQSYNEQFF
TRBJ1-1	TRBV28	few	CASSLVSTEAFF
TRBJ1-6	TRBV12-3/TRBV12-4	few	CASGLRSYNSPLHF
TRBJ2-7	TRBV7-2	many	CASSRVPEGYEQYF
TRBJ1-1	TRBV29-1	.	CSVEGRDGTEAFF
TRBJ1-2	TRBV7-2	few	CASSSRTVAYGYTF
TRBJ2-5	TRBV6-2/TRBV6-3	.	CASSFSGTVETQYF